A single sample is the source of the 23 T cell receptor beta chains below, sequenced in a study of shared clonotypes between healthy human individuals. TCRdb keeps only in-frame clones here, not all; method: immunoSEQ multiplex PCR. Of over 2 million clones listed, 95% were seen once; the top ten hold under 0.15%. The specimen was naive CD4+ T cells sorted from blood. Subset in this sample: CD45RA+ positively selected. The receptors here all came from a man younger than 35 in good health.

The sample holds one count of this clone. This rearrangement joins TRBV29-1 to TRBJ1-5, with 7 bases that match TRBD1. The CDR3 extends over 13 amino acids. Trimming at V came to 6 bases and at J to 2 bases, leaving 4 bases not matched to a gene. The germline V gene encodes CDR1 SQVTM and CDR2 ANQGSEA. The CDR3 spells CSVSGQGNQPQHF. DNA for the CDR3: TGCAGCGTGTCCGGACAGGGCAATCAGCCCCAGCATTTT.

The CDR3 region has the DNA TGCGCCAGCAGCCAACCGGACAGAGAATACTACGAGCAGTACTTC. Translation: CASSQPDREYYEQYF. The chain couples TRBV4-1 to TRBJ2-7; TRBD1 might be the D (6 bases). The V end was cut by 2 bases, the J end by 3 bases, with 14 bases between. The CDR3 loop spans 15 amino acids. The germline gives CDR1 MGHRA, CDR2 YSYEKL.

The chain is built from TRBV28 and TRBJ1-1, with a weak D call TRBD1 (5 bases). The CDR3 runs to 14 residues. V lost 7 bases and J 5 bases, leaving 17 bases between the germline ends. In germline, CDR1 is MDHEN, CDR2 SYDVKM. CDR3 coding DNA: TGTGCCAGCACCGAGACAGCCGGGGGGACTGAAGCTTTCTTT. It translates to CASTETAGGTEAFF.

The count of this clone is one. V usage is TRBV11-3 and J usage is TRBJ2-3; D gene unclear. The V gene's germline CDR1 is SGHNT and CDR2 YENEEA. CDR3 length equals 12 residues. Trimming stripped 1 base from V and 6 bases from J, with 5 bases between. CDR3 in amino acids: CASSLGRDTQYF. CDR3 nucleotides: TGTGCCAGCAGCTTAGGAAGGGATACGCAGTATTTT.

The chain combines TRBV30 with TRBJ2-1; 7 bases agree with TRBD1. The CDR3 runs 14 residues. Trimming took 3 bases from V and 0 from J; bases not matched to a gene: 2. In germline, CDR1 is GTSNPN, CDR2 SVGIG (reference sequence). CDR3 bases: TGTGCCTGGAGGGGACAGAGCTCCTACAATGAGCAGTTCTTC. Encoded protein: CAWRGQSSYNEQFF.

This clone occurred once. Here the CDR3 DNA reads TGTGCCAGCAGCTCACCCGGGACGAACACCGGGGAGCTGTTTTTT. It translates to CASSSPGTNTGELFF. The chain uses TRBV11-2 and TRBJ2-2; tentative D call: TRBD2 (5 bases). V shed 4 bases and J shed 0 bases, with 9 bases lying between them. This CDR3 is 15 amino acids long. The germline CDR1 and CDR2 sequences are SGHAT and FQNNGV.

The V call is TRBV19, the J call TRBJ1-2; 7 nucleotides match TRBD1. Per germline, CDR1 LNHDA and CDR2 SQIVND (reference sequence). The CDR3 runs 15 residues. J gave up 4 bases and V 1 base, and 6 bases lay outside the gene matches. CDR3 nucleotides: TGTGCCAGTAGTATAGCGGGACAGATGAGCTATGGCTACACCTTC. It yields the protein CASSIAGQMSYGYTF.

V is TRBV6-6 and J is TRBJ1-2, with 7 bases that match TRBD1. Losses at the gene ends were 4 bases for V and 1 base for J; bases not matched to a gene: 9. The CDR3 runs to 16 residues. CDR1 and CDR2 from the germline V gene are MNHNY and SVGAGI (reference sequence). CDR3 residues: CASSSLGTANNYGYTF. The CDR3 coding sequence is TGTGCCAGCAGTTCGCTTGGGACAGCTAATAACTATGGCTACACCTTC.

The chain combines TRBV19 with TRBJ2-7; a weak D match, TRBD1 (5 bases). CDR1 LNHDA and CDR2 SQIVND come from the germline V gene (reference sequence). V lost 9 bases and J lost 0, with 12 bases in between. The CDR3 is 13 residues long. CDR3 coding DNA: TGTGCCAGCTCGACAGAGAGCTCCTACGAGCAGTACTTC. It codes for CASSTESSYEQYF.

The rearrangement uses TRBV5-1 and TRBJ1-1; perhaps TRBD1 as D (5 bases). The CDR3 is 15 residues long. Trimming removed 5 bases at V and 1 base at J, with 15 bases between. Germline values: CDR1 SGHRS, CDR2 YFSETQ. The CDR3 protein is CASSLGGARNTEAFF. CDR3 sequence (DNA): TGCGCCAGCAGTTTAGGCGGGGCGAGGAACACTGAAGCTTTCTTT.

The chain links TRBV6-5 to TRBJ2-7; 10 bases line up with TRBD1. CDR1 is MNHEY, CDR2 SVGAGI, per germline. The CDR3 consists of 15 residues. V trimming: 6 bases; J trimming: 3 bases; junction bases outside the gene matches: 8. CDR3 loop: CASSRATGGYYEQYF. The CDR3 DNA is TGTGCCAGCAGCCGAGCGACAGGGGGCTACTACGAGCAGTACTTC.

This sequence joins TRBV9 and TRBJ1-1; 10 nucleotides line up with TRBD1. Unmatched junction bases numbered 11, after V lost 4 bases and J lost 11 bases. Germline loops: CDR1 SGDLS, CDR2 YYNGEE. This CDR3 region has 14 residues. Written as DNA, the CDR3 is TGTGCCAGCAGCCCCGTGACAGGGGGCAAGGATGCTTTCTTT. It specifies CASSPVTGGKDAFF.

This clone was seen more than once but under ten times. J is TRBJ1-1 and V is TRBV10-3; TRBD1 might be the D (5 bases). Trimming removed 6 bases at V and 1 base at J, with 9 bases between. Germline V CDR1 and CDR2: ENHRY, SYGVKD. This CDR3 contains 13 residues. The DNA for the CDR3 is TGTGCCATCAGCGCCGACAGGAACACTGAAGCTTTCTTT. Translated, it gives CAISADRNTEAFF.

The rearrangement links TRBV11-2 to TRBJ2-7; D might be TRBD1 (5 bases). Trimming took off 2 bases at V and 0 bases at J, with 14 bases between the two ends. Germline CDR1 and CDR2: SGHAT and FQNNGV. This CDR3 spans 16 amino acids. The DNA for the CDR3 is TGTGCCAGCAGCTTAAGGGGCGACCGCAGCTCCTACGAGCAGTACTTC. Translation gives CASSLRGDRSSYEQYF.

This chain joins TRBV7-6 and TRBJ2-7; D is perhaps TRBD1 (5 bases). The V gene's germline CDR1 is SGHVS and CDR2 FNYEAQ. The CDR3 consists of 14 residues. V lost 1 base to trimming and J lost 3 bases, with 10 bases between them. Here the CDR3 DNA reads TGTGCCAGCAGCTTAGATCACAGGCACTACGAGCAGTACTTC. As protein: CASSLDHRHYEQYF.

CDR3 nucleotides: TGTGCCAGCAGCGCCCAGGGGGATACCGGGGAGCTGTTTTTT. It is translated as CASSAQGDTGELFF. The chain has TRBV6-4 and TRBJ2-2; TRBD1 agrees at 7 bases. The CDR3 has 14 residues. From germline, CDR1 is MRHNA and CDR2 SNTAGT. V lost 6 bases, J lost 5 bases, and 6 bases stayed unmatched.

The V call is TRBV6-1, the J call TRBJ1-5; D is unclear. V dropped 4 bases and J dropped 0 bases, with 7 bases sitting between them. The CDR3 spans 14 residues. The germline gives CDR1 MNHNS, CDR2 SASEGT. The DNA for the CDR3 is TGTGCCAGCAGTGTGGAAGGTAGCAATCAGCCCCAGCATTTT. This encodes CASSVEGSNQPQHF.

This clone was seen just once. The V call is TRBV2, the J call TRBJ2-3, with a weak D call TRBD2 (5 bases). CDR3 size: 15 residues. Trimming left V 3 bases short and J 0 bases short, with 10 bases between. CDR1 is SNHLY and CDR2 is FYNNEI in the germline V gene. As DNA, the CDR3 is TGTGCCAGCAGTGACGGGATTAAAAGCACAGATACGCAGTATTTT. This translates into CASSDGIKSTDTQYF.

Only one count was recorded for this clone. V is TRBV9 and J is TRBJ2-2; no clear D gene. Trimming shortened V by 4 bases and J by 5 bases, and 9 bases separated the two germline ends. CDR3 length: 13 residues. Germline V gene sequence: CDR1 SGDLS, CDR2 YYNGEE. The CDR3 region is CASSPAFTGELFF. The DNA for the CDR3 is TGTGCCAGCAGCCCCGCTTTTACCGGGGAGCTGTTTTTT.

The chain joins TRBV9 to TRBJ1-1, with D perhaps matching TRBD1 (6 bases). CDR1 SGDLS and CDR2 YYNGEE come from the germline V gene. This CDR3 contains 14 residues. Trimming removed 0 bases from V and 11 bases from J, with 17 bases in between. CDR3 nucleotide sequence: TGTGCCAGCAGCGTAGAGGGGGAGAGAGGGAGTGCTTTCTTT. It specifies CASSVEGERGSAFF. The full variable domain, in which reference TRBV9 and TRBJ1-1 provide the parts outside the CDR3, is DSGVTQTPKHLITATGQRVTLRCSPRSGDLSVYWYQQSLDQGLQFLIQYYNGEERAKGNILERFSAQQFPDLHSELNLSSLELGDSALYFCASSVEGERGSAFFGQGTRLTVV.

Here the CDR3 reads CASSPWTGLNTEAFF. The CDR3 DNA follows: TGTGCCAGCAGTCCGTGGACAGGTTTGAACACTGAAGCTTTCTTT. The chain recombines TRBV27 with TRBJ1-1; 7 positions match TRBD1. This CDR3 region has 15 residues. The V gene end was trimmed by 5 bases and the J gene end by 0 bases; junction bases not matched to a gene: 6. Germline values: CDR1 MNHEY, CDR2 SMNVEV (reference sequence).

The chain couples TRBV2 to TRBJ1-1; a possible D gene is TRBD1 (5 bases). Germline CDR1 SNHLY, CDR2 FYNNEI. V was shortened by 7 bases and J by 4 bases, with 16 bases between the two germline ends. CDR3 length: 14 amino acids. CDR3 region: CASTLIRVGTEAFF. DNA of the CDR3: TGTGCCAGCACTCTGATCAGGGTAGGCACTGAAGCTTTCTTT.

Written as DNA, the CDR3 is TGTGCCAGCAGCCAAGAGGGAGGTTTCACGCAGTATTTT. This sequence encodes CASSQEGGFTQYF. The chain recombines TRBV14 with TRBJ2-3; D might be TRBD2 (6 bases). V was cut by 0 bases and J by 9 bases, with 10 bases left in between. CDR1 and CDR2 (germline): SGHDN, FVKESK. This CDR3 comprises 13 residues.